This T cell receptor (beta chain) was captured in a study of CD4+ T cells in melanoma. Whole-study results and caveats: In melanoma, neoantigen-specific CD4+ T cells reportedly differed in differentiation state. A reported correlation linked neoantigen-specific CD4+ T cells to CD8+, macrophage and B cell function.

Germline CDR1 SGHDT, CDR2 YYEEEE. V was clipped by 3 bases and J by 3 bases, with 10 bases between them. The CDR3 contains 15 residues. Here immunoSEQ multiplex PCR was the method, and the copy in TCRdb shows in-frame clones only, minus some. The data contain 13,000 to 15,000 clones, around 70% of them seen just once; the ten biggest clones take up approximately 10%. In the case of this clone: Its antigen remains unidentified.

This TCR came from a human donor with melanoma. Sample: cells from a culture (not recorded whether cultured in vitro). The J gene is TRBJ1-6, the V gene TRBV5-6; the D gene is possibly TRBD1 (5 bases). CDR3 loop: CASSYRDFYNSPLHF. DNA for the CDR3: TGTGCCAGCAGCTATCGGGACTTCTATAATTCACCCCTCCACTTT.